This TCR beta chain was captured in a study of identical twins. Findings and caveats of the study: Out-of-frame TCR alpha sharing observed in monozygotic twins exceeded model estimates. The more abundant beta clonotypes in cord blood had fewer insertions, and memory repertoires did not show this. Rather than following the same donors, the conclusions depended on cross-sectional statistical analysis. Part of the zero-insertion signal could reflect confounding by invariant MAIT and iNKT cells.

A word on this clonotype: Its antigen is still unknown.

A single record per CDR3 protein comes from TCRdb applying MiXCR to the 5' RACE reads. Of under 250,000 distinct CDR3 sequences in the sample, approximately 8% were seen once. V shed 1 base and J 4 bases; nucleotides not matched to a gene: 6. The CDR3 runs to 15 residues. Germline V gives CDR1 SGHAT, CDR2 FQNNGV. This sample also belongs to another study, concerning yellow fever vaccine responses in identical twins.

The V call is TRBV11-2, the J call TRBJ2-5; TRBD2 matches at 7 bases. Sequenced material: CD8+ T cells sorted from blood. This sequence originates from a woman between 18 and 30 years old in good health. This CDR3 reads CASSLVGRVRETQYF. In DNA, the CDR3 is TGTGCCAGCAGCTTAGTTGGGAGGGTTCGAGAGACCCAGTACTTC.